This entry features one T cell receptor beta chain sequence. As yet, its antigen is unknown. With baseline, cycle 4 day 1, and cycle 7 day 1 as timepoints, blood was sampled. Sequenced by immunoSEQ multiplex PCR; TCRdb stores in-frame clones only, minus some. Of some 100,000 clones in the sample, 90% were seen once. The record originates from a study of OX40 agonist ivuxolimab in advanced cancers. Study observations and caveats: Averaging showed that CD8+ T cells had more expanded clones than CD4+ did.

Germline loops: CDR1 SGHVS, CDR2 FQNEAQ. The CDR3 runs 16 residues. V lost 3 bases, J lost 5 bases, and 6 bases stayed unmatched. The chain combines TRBV7-8 with TRBJ2-2; TRBD2 agrees at 10 bases. The source was CD4+ or CD8+ T cells sorted from blood, collected in a trial of the OX40 agonist ivuxolimab. The sequence came from an adult with an advanced solid tumor such as melanoma, head and neck, liver or kidney cancer. The chain's CDR3 is CASSFSGRWRTGELFF. The CDR3 region has the DNA TGTGCCAGCAGCTTTAGCGGGAGGTGGAGGACCGGGGAGCTGTTTTTT.